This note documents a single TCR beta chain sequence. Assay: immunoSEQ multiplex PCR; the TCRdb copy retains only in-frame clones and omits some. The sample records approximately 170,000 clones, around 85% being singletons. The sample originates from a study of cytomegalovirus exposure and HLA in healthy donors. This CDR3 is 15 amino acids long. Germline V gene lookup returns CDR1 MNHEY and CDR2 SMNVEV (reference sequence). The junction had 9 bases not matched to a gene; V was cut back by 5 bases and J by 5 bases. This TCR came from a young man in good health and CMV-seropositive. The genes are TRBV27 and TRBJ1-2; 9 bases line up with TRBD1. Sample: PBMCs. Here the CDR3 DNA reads TGTGCCAGCAGTGGAACCGGGACAGGGTTTTATGGCTACACCTTC. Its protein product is CASSGTGTGFYGYTF.